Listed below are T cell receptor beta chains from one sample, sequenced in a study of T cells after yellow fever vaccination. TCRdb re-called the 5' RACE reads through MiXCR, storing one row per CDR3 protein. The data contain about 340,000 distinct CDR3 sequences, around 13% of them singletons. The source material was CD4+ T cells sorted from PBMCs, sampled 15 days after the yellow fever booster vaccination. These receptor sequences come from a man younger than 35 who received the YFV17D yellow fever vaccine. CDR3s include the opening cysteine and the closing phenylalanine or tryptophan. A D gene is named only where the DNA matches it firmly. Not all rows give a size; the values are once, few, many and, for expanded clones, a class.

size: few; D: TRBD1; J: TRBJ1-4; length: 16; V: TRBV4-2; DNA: TGTGCCAGCAGCCGACACCCGGGACAGGGTGATGAAAAACTGTTTTTT; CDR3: CASSRHPGQGDEKLFF
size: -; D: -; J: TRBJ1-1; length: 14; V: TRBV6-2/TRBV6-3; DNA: TGTGCCAGCAGTTACTCGACCGTGAACACTGAAGCTTTCTTT; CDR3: CASSYSTVNTEAFF
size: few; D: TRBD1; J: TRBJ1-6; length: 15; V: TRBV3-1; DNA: TGTGCCAGCAGCCGACAGGGGGTGGTAGGGACACCCCTCCACTTT; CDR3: CASSRQGVVGTPLHF
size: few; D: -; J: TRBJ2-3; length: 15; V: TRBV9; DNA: TGTGCCAGCACCACGAGAGGGGGGCTATCAGATACGCAGTATTTT; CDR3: CASTTRGGLSDTQYF
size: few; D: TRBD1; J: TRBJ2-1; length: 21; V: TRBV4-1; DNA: TGCGCCAGCAGCCAAGCACCAGGGGGCTCGATCGTTCGCCGCATCTACAATGAGCAGTTCTTC; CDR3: CASSQAPGGSIVRRIYNEQFF
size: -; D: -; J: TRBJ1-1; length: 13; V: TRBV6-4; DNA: TGTGCCAGCAGTGCCGCCCTGAACACTGAAGCTTTCTTT; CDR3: CASSAALNTEAFF
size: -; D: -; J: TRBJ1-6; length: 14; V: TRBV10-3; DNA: TGTGCCATCAGGGGGGCACAATTGGGGTCACCCCTCCACTTT; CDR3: CAIRGAQLGSPLHF
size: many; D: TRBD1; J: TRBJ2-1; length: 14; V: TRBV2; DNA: TGTGCCAGCAGTGAGATGACAGGGTACGTTGAGCAGTTCTTC; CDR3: CASSEMTGYVEQFF
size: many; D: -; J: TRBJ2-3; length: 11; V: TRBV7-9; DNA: TGTGCCAGCAGAACAGTAGATACGCAGTATTTT; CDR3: CASRTVDTQYF
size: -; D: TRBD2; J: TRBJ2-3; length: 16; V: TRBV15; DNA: TGTGCCACCAGCTACACAAGCGGGGGGGCAGGCGATACGCAGTATTTT; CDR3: CATSYTSGGAGDTQYF
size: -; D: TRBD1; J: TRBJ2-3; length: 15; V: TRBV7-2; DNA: TGTGCCAGCAGCCAGGGGGCGGGTAGCACAGATACGCAGTATTTT; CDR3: CASSQGAGSTDTQYF
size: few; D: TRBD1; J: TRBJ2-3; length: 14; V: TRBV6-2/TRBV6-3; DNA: TGTGCCAGCAGTAAGACAGGGGGCACAGATACGCAGTATTTT; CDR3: CASSKTGGTDTQYF
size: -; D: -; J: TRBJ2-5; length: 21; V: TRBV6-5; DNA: TGTGCCAGCAGTTACGGTGGGGACTTGTGGGGATCAACGGAATCTCAAGAGACCCAGTACTTC; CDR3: CASSYGGDLWGSTESQETQYF
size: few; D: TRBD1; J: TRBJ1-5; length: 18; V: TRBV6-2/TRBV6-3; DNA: TGTGCCAGCAGTACATACAATCCGGGACAGGGGATCAATCAGCCCCAGCATTTT; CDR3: CASSTYNPGQGINQPQHF
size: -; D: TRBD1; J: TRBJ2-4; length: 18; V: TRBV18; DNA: TGTGCCAGCTCACCACCGAACACCGGGACAGGGTTGGGAAACATTCAGTACTTC; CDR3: CASSPPNTGTGLGNIQYF
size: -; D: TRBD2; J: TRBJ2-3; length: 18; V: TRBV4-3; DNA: TGCGCCAGCAGCCAAGATTTCGGGAGCGGGGAAGGTGGGGATACGCAGTATTTT; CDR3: CASSQDFGSGEGGDTQYF
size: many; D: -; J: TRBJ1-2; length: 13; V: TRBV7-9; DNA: TGTGCCAGCAGCTCCGACGGCAACTATGGCTACACCTTC; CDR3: CASSSDGNYGYTF